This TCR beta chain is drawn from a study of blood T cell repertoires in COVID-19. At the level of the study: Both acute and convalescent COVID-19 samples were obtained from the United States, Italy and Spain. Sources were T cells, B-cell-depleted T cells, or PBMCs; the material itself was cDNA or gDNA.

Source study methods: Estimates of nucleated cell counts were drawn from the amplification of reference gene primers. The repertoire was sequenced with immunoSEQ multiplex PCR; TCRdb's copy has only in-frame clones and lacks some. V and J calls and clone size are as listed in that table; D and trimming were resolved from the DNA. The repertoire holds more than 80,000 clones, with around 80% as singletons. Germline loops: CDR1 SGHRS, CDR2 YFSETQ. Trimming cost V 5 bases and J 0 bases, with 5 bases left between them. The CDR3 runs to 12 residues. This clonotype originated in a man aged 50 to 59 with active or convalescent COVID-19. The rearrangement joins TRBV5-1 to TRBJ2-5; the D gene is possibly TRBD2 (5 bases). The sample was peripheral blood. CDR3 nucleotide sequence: TGCGCCAGCAGACTAGACCAAGAGACCCAGTACTTC. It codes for CASRLDQETQYF.